This T cell receptor (beta chain) was captured in a study of blood T cell repertoires in COVID-19. Whole-study context: Samples came from the United States, Italy and Spain, spanning acute and convalescent COVID-19. T cells, B-cell-depleted T cells, or PBMCs supplied cDNA or gDNA.

Germline V lookup: CDR1 SGHDN, CDR2 FVKESK. CDR3 size: 16 residues. V lost 2 bases to trimming and J lost 1 base, with 15 bases between them. Authors' data handling: Cell counts per sample came from amplifying reference gene primers. Clones were read by immunoSEQ multiplex PCR, and TCRdb kept only the in-frame ones, dropping some. That table is the source of V, J and clone size, and D and trimming were worked out from the DNA. This sample has hundreds of thousands of clones, with 85% found just once. Sequenced sample: peripheral blood. The sequence came from a human donor in a cohort sampled during active COVID-19. The chain joins TRBV14 to TRBJ2-7; perhaps TRBD2 as D (5 bases). The CDR3 sequence is CASSQSAGAPSYEQYF. The CDR3 DNA reads TGTGCCAGCAGCCAATCGGCGGGCGCTCCATCCTACGAGCAGTACTTC.